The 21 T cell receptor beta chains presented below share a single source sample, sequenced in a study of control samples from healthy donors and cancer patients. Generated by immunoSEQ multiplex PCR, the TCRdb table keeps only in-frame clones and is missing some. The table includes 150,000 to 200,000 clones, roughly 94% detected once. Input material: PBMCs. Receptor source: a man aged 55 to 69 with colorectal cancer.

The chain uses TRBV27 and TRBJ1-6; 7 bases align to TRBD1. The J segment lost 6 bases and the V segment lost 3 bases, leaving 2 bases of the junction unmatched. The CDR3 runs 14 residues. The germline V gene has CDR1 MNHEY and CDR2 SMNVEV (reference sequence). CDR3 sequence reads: CASSFRQGNSPLHF. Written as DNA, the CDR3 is TGTGCCAGCAGTTTCCGACAGGGTAATTCACCCCTCCACTTT.

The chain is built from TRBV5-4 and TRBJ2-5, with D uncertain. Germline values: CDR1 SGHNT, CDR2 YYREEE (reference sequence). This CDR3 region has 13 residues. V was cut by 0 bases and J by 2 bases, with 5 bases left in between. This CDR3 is CASSLDRQETQYF. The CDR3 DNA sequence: TGTGCCAGCAGCTTGGACAGACAAGAGACCCAGTACTTC.

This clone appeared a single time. The CDR3 reads CASSTVRDRGPNGYTF. CDR3 sequence (DNA): TGTGCCAGCAGTACTGTCCGGGACAGGGGGCCCAATGGCTACACCTTC. The chain is built from TRBV6-2 or TRBV6-3 and TRBJ1-2; TRBD1 matches 12 bases. Germline CDR1 reads MNHEY; CDR2 reads SVGEGT. After removal of 5 bases from V and 6 bases from J, the junction contained 10 bases not matched to a gene. The CDR3 totals 16 residues.

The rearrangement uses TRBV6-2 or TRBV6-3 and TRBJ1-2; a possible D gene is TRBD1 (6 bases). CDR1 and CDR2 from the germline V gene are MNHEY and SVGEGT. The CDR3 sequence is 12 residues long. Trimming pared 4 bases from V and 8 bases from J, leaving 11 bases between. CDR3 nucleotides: TGTGCCAGCAGTTCAACAGGGAACGGCTACACCTTC. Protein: CASSSTGNGYTF.

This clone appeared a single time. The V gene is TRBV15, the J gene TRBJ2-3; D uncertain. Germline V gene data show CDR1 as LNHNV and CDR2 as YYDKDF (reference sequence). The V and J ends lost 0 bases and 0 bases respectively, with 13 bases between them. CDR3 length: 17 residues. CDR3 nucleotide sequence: TGTGCCACCAGCAGAGAAGGCATCCGGATTAGCACAGATACGCAGTATTTT. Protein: CATSREGIRISTDTQYF.

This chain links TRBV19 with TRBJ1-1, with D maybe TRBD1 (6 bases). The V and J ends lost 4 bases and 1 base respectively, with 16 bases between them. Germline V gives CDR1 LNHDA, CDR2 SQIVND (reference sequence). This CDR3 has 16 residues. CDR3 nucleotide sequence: TGTGCCAGTAGTACTCTCCCAGGGGACGGGAACACTGAAGCTTTCTTT. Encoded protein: CASSTLPGDGNTEAFF. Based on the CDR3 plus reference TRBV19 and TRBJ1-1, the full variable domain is DGGITQSPKYLFRKEGQNVTLSCEQNLNHDAMYWYRQDPGQGLRLIYYSQIVNDFQKGDIAEGYSVSREKKESFPLTVTSAQKNPTAFYLCASSTLPGDGNTEAFFGQGTRLTVV.

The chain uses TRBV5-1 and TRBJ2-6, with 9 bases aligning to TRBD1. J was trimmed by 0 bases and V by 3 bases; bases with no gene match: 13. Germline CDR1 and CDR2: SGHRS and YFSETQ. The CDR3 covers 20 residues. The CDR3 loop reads CASSWPAIGTGYSGANVLTF. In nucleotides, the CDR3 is TGCGCCAGCAGCTGGCCCGCCATCGGGACAGGGTACTCTGGGGCCAACGTCCTGACTTTC. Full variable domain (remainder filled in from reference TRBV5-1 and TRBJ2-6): KAGVTQTPRYLIKTRGQQVTLSCSPISGHRSVSWYQQTPGQGLQFLFEYFSETQRNKGNFPGRFSGRQFSNSRSEMNVSTLELGDSALYLCASSWPAIGTGYSGANVLTFGAGSRLTVL.

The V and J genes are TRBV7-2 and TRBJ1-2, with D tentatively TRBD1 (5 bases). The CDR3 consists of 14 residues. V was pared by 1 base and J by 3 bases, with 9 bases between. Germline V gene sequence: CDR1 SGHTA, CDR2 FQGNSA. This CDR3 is CASSLDGTDYGYTF. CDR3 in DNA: TGTGCCAGCAGCTTAGACGGGACGGACTATGGCTACACCTTC. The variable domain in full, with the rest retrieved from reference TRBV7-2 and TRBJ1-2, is GAGVSQSPSNKVTEKGKDVELRCDPISGHTALYWYRQSLGQGLEFLIYFQGNSAPDKSGLPSDRFSAERTGGSVSTLTIQRTQQEDSAVYLCASSLDGTDYGYTFGSGTRLTVV.

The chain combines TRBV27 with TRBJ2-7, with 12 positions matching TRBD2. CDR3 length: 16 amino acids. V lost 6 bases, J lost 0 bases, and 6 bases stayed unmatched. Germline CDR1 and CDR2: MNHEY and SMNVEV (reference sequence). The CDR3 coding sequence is TGTGCCAGCAGCCCTGGACTAGCGGGGACCTCCTACGAGCAGTACTTC. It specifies CASSPGLAGTSYEQYF.

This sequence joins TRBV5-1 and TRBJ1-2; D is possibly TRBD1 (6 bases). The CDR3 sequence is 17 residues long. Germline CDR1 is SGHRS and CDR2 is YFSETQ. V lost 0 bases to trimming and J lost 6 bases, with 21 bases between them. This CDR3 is CASSLEPHRTAVDGYTF. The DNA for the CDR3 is TGCGCCAGCAGCTTGGAGCCCCATCGGACAGCAGTCGATGGCTACACCTTC.

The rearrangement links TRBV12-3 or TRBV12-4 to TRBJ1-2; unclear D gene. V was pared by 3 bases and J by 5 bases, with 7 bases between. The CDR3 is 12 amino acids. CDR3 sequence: CASSFEGYGYTF. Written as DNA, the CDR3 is TGTGCCAGCAGTTTTGAGGGTTATGGCTACACCTTC.

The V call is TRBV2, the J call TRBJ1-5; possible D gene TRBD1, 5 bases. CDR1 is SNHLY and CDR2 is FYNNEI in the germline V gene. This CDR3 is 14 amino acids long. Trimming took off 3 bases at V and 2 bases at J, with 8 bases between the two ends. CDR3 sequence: CASSEEGGNQPQHF. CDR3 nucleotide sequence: TGTGCCAGCAGTGAGGAAGGGGGCAATCAGCCCCAGCATTTT.

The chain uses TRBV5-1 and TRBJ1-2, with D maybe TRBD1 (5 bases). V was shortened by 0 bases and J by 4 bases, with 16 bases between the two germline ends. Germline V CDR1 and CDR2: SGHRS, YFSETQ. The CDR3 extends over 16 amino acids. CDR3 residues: CASSLALQRDSYGYTF. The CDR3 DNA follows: TGCGCCAGCAGCTTGGCGCTCCAAAGGGACTCCTATGGCTACACCTTC.

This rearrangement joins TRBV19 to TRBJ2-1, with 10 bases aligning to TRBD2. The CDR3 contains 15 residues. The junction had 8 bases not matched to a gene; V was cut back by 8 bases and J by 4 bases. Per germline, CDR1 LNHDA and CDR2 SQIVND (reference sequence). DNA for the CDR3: TGTGCCAGTTCGCCTAGCGGGGGTTATTACAATGAGCAGTTCTTC. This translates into CASSPSGGYYNEQFF.

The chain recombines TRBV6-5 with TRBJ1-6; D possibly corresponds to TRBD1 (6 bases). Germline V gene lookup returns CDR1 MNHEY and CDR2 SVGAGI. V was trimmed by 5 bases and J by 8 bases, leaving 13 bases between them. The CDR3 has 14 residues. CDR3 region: CASSLTQGYSPLHF. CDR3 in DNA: TGTGCCAGCAGTCTAACACAGGGATATTCACCCCTCCACTTT.

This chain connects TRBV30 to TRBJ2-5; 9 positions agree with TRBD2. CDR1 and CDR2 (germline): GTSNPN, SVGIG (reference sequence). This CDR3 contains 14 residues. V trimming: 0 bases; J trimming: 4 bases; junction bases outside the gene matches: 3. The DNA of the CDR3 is TGTGCCTGGAGTGTACTAGCGGGTCGAGAGACCCAGTACTTC. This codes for CAWSVLAGRETQYF. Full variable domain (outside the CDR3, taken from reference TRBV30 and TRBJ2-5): SQTIHQWPATLVQPVGSPLSLECTVEGTSNPNLYWYRQAAGRGLQLLFYSVGIGQISSEVPQNLSASRPQDRQFILSSKKLLLSDSGFYLCAWSVLAGRETQYFGPGTRLLVL.

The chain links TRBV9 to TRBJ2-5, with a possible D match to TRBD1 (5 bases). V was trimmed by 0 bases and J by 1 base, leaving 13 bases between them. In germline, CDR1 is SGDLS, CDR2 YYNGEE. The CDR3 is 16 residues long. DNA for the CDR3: TGTGCCAGCAGCGTAGGGCGGCAGGGCCTCCAAGAGACCCAGTACTTC. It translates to CASSVGRQGLQETQYF.

The CDR3 reads CASSPWVKGNEQYF. CDR3 DNA: TGTGCCAGCAGCCCCTGGGTCAAAGGCAACGAGCAGTACTTC. J is TRBJ2-7 and V is TRBV27; D not certain. This CDR3 comprises 14 residues. V was pared by 6 bases and J by 5 bases, with 17 bases between. Germline-derived CDR1 and CDR2 are MNHEY and SMNVEV (reference sequence).

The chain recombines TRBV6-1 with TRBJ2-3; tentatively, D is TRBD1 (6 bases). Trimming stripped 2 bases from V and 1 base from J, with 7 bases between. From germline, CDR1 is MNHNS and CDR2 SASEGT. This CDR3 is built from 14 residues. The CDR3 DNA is TGTGCCAGCAGTGAACAGGGGCGCACAGATACGCAGTATTTT. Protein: CASSEQGRTDTQYF.

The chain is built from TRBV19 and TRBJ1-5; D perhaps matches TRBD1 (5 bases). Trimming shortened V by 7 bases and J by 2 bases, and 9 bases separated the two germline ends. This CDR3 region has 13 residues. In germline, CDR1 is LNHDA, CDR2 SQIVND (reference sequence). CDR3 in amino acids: CASMARGNQPQHF. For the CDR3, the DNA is TGTGCCAGTATGGCCAGGGGCAATCAGCCCCAGCATTTT.

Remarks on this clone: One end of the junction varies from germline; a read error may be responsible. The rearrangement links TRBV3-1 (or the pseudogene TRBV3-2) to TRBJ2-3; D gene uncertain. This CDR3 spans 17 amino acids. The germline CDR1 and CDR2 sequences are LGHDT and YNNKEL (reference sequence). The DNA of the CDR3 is TGTGCCAGCAGTCAAGGGCGGCGGTCGACTAGCACAGATACGCAGTATTTT. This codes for CASSQGRRSTSTDTQYF.